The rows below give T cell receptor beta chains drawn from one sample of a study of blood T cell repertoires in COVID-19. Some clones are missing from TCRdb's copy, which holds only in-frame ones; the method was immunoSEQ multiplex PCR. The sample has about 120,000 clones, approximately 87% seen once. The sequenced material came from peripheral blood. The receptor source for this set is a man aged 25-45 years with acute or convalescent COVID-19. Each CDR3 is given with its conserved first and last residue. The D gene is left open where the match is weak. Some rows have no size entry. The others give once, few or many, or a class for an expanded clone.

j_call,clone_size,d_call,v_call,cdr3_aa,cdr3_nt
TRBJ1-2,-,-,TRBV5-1,CASRETNYGYTF,TGCGCCAGTCGGGAGACTAACTATGGCTACACCTTC
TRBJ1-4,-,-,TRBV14,CASSQDRAFNEKLFF,TGTGCCAGCAGCCAAGACAGGGCGTTTAATGAAAAACTGTTTTTT
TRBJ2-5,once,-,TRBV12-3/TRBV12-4,CASTAGMETQYF,TGTGCCAGCACCGCGGGGATGGAGACCCAGTACTTC
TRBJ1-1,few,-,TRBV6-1,CASSEARRATEAFF,TGTGCCAGCAGTGAAGCGAGGAGGGCCACTGAAGCTTTCTTT
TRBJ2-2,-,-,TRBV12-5,CASGFLIGRSNTGELFF,TGTGCTAGTGGTTTTTTGATTGGGAGGTCGAACACCGGGGAGCTGTTTTTT
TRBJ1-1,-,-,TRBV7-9,CASSFSGTKTAFF,TGTGCCAGCAGCTTTTCCGGGACAAAAACAGCTTTCTTT
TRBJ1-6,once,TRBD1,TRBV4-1,CASSQSGQGNSPLHF,TGCGCCAGCAGCCAATCGGGACAGGGGAATTCACCCCTCCACTTT
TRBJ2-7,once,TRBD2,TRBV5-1,CASSLPLAGGAYEQYF,TGCGCCAGCAGCCTACCCCTAGCGGGGGGGGCCTACGAGCAGTACTTC
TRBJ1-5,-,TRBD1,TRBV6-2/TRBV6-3,CASSSTDRIQRPQHF,TGTGCCAGCAGTTCCACGGACAGGATACAACGGCCCCAGCATTTT
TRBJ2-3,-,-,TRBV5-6,CASSLVGAGTDTQYF,TGTGCCAGCAGCTTGGTGGGGGCAGGAACAGATACGCAGTATTTT
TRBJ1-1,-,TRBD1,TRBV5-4,CASSWGGQGAEAFF,TGTGCCAGCAGCTGGGGCGGACAGGGGGCTGAAGCTTTCTTT
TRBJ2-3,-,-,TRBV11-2,CASSFPGSPDTQYF,TGTGCCAGCAGCTTCCCAGGGTCACCAGATACGCAGTATTTT
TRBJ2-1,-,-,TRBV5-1,CASMKGDNPFVNEQFF,TGCGCCAGCATGAAGGGGGACAACCCCTTTGTCAATGAGCAGTTCTTC
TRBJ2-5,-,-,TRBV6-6,CASSYETVLQETQYF,TGTGCCAGCAGTTACGAGACTGTCCTTCAAGAGACCCAGTACTTC
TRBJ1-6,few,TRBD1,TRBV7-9,CASSRGRDRGLGNSPLHF,TGTGCCAGCAGCCGAGGCCGGGACAGGGGGCTTGGGAATTCACCCCTCCACTTT
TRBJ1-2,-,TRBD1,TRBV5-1,CASSLQGAHGYTF,TGCGCCAGCAGCTTACAGGGGGCGCATGGCTACACCTTC
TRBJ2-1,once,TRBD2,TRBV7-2,CASSPSGNEQFF,TGTGCCAGCAGCCCTAGCGGCAATGAGCAGTTCTTC
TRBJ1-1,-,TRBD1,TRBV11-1,CASSLPGGLTEAFF,TGTGCCAGCAGCTTACCAGGGGGACTTACTGAAGCTTTCTTT
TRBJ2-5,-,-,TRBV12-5,CASGSGETQYF,TGTGCTAGTGGTTCAGGGGAGACCCAGTACTTC
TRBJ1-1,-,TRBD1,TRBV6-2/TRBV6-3,CASSYLPNRGPDSLEAFF,TGTGCCAGCAGTTACCTTCCGAACAGGGGGCCCGATTCTCTTGAAGCTTTCTTT
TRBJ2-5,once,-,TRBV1,CTSSQIQGASRGPETQYF,TGCACCAGCAGCCAAATACAGGGGGCGTCCCGAGGGCCAGAGACCCAGTACTTC
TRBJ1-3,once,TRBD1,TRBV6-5,CASRGQSSGNTIYF,TGTGCCAGCAGGGGACAGAGCTCTGGAAACACCATATATTTT
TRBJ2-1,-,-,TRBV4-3,CASSPNLGASYNEQFF,TGCGCCAGCAGCCCTAATCTGGGGGCTTCCTACAATGAGCAGTTCTTC
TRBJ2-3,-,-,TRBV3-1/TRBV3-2,CASSQGAKDTQYF,TGTGCCAGCAGCCAGGGGGCCAAGGATACGCAGTATTTT
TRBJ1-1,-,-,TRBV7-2,CASSLIVAVNTEAFF,TGTGCCAGCAGCTTGATTGTGGCAGTGAACACTGAAGCTTTCTTT
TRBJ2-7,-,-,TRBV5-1,CASSFGPGDEQYF,TGCGCCAGCAGCTTCGGCCCCGGGGACGAGCAGTACTTC
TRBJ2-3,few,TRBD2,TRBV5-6,CASSQGLAGRTDTQYF,TGTGCCAGCAGCCAAGGACTAGCGGGGCGCACAGATACGCAGTATTTT